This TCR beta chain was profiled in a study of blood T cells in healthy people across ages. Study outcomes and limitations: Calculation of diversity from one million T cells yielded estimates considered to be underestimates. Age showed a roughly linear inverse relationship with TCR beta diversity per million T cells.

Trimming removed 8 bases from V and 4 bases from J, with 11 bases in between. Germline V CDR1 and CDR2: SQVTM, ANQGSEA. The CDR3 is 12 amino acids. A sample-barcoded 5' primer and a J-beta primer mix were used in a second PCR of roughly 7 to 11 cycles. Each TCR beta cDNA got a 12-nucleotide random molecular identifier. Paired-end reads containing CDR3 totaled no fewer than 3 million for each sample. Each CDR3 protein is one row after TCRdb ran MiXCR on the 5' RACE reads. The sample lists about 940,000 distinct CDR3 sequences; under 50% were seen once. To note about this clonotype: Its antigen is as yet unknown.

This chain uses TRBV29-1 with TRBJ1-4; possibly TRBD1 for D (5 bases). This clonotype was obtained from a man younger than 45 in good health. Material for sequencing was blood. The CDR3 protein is CSTLDNNEKLFF. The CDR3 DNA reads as TGCAGCACTCTGGACAATAATGAAAAACTGTTTTTT.